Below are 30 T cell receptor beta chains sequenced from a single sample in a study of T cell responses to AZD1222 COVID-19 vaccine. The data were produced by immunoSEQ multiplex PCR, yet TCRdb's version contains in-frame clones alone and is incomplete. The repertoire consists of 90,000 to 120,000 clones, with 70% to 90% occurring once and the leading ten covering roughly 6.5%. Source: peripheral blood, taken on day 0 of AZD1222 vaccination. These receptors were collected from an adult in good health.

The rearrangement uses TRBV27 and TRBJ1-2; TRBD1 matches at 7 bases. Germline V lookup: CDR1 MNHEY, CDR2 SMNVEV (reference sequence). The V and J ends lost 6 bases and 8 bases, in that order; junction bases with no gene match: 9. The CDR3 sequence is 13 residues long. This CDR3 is CASRPTGVGGYTF. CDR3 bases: TGTGCCAGCAGACCTACAGGGGTCGGGGGCTACACCTTC.

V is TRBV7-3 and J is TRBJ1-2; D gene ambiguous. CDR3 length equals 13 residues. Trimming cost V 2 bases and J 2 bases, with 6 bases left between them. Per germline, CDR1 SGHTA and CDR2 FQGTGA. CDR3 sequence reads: CASSLGRNYGYTF. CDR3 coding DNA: TGTGCCAGCAGCTTAGGCAGGAACTATGGCTACACCTTC.

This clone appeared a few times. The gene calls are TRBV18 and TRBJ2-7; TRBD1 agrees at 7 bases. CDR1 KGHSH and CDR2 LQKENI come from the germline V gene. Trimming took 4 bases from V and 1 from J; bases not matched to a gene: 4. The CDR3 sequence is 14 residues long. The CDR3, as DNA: TGTGCCAGCTCACTCGGACAGGCTTCCTACGAGCAGTACTTC. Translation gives CASSLGQASYEQYF.

CDR3 sequence reads: CASSITRPGTWDTIYF. Written as DNA, the CDR3 is TGTGCCAGCAGCATTACCCGGCCAGGGACCTGGGACACCATATATTTT. The chain recombines TRBV7-2 with TRBJ1-3; TRBD1 might be the D (5 bases). Trimming pared 5 bases from V and 8 bases from J, leaving 22 bases between. From germline, CDR1 is SGHTA and CDR2 FQGNSA. The CDR3 runs 16 residues. Full variable domain (remainder filled in from reference TRBV7-2 and TRBJ1-3): GAGVSQSPSNKVTEKGKDVELRCDPISGHTALYWYRQSLGQGLEFLIYFQGNSAPDKSGLPSDRFSAERTGGSVSTLTIQRTQQEDSAVYLCASSITRPGTWDTIYFGEGSWLTVV.

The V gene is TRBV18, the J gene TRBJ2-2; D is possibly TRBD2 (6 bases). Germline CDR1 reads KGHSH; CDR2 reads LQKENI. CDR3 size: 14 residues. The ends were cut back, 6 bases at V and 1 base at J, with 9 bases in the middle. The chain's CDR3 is CASSRDVNTGELFF. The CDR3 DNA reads TGTGCCAGCTCGCGGGACGTGAACACCGGGGAGCTGTTTTTT.

CDR3 in DNA: TGTGCGGTAGCTGAGCGGGCGATAGATACGCAGTATTTT. This sequence encodes CAVAERAIDTQYF. The chain joins TRBV10-3 to TRBJ2-3; weak D call: TRBD2 (6 bases). Per germline, CDR1 ENHRY and CDR2 SYGVKD. The CDR3 has 13 residues.

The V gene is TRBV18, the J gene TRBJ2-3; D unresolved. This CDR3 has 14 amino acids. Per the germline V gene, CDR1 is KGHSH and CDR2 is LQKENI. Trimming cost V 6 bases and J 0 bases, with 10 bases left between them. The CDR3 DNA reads TGTGCCAGCTCGGATGGACGGAGCACAGATACGCAGTATTTT. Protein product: CASSDGRSTDTQYF.

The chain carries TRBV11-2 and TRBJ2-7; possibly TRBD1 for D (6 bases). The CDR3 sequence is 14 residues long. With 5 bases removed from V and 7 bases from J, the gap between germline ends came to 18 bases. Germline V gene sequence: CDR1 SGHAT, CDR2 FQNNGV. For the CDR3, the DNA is TGTGCCAGCAGCCCTACTTGGGGGCCAGGGGAGCAGTACTTC. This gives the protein CASSPTWGPGEQYF.

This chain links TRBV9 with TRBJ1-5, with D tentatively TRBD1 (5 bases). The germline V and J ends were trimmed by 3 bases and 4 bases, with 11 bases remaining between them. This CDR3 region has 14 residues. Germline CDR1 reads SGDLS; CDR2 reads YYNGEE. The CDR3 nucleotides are TGTGCCAGCAGCGAAGGGGTGGATAATCAGCCCCAGCATTTT. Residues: CASSEGVDNQPQHF. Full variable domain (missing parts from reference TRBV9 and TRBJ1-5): DSGVTQTPKHLITATGQRVTLRCSPRSGDLSVYWYQQSLDQGLQFLIQYYNGEERAKGNILERFSAQQFPDLHSELNLSSLELGDSALYFCASSEGVDNQPQHFGDGTRLSIL.

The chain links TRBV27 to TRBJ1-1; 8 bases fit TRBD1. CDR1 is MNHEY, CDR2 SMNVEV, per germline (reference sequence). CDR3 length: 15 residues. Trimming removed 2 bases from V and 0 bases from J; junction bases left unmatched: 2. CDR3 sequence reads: CASSLLQGVNTEAFF. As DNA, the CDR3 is TGTGCCAGCAGTTTACTACAGGGGGTGAACACTGAAGCTTTCTTT.

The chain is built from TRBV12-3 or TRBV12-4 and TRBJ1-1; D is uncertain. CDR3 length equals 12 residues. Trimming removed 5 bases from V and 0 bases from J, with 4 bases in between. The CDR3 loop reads CASSLLNTEAFF. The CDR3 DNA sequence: TGTGCCAGCAGTCTATTGAACACTGAAGCTTTCTTT.

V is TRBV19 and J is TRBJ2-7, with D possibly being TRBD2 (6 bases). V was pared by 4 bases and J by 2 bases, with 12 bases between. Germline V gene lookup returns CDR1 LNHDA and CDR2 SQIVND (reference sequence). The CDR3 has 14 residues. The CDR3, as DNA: TGTGCCAGTAGTAATGTGGGGGGTACCTACGAGCAGTACTTC. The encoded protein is CASSNVGGTYEQYF.

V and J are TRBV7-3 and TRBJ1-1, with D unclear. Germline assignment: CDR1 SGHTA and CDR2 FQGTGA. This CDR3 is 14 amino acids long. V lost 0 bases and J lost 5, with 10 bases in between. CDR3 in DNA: TGTGCCAGCAGCTTAACAAGGCTGGGGACTGAAGCTTTCTTT. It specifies CASSLTRLGTEAFF.

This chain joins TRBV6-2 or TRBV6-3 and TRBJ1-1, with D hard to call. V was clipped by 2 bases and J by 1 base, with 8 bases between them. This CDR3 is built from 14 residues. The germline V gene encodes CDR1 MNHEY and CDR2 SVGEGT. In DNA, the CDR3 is TGTGCCAGCAGTTACAATGTAGGGAACACTGAAGCTTTCTTT. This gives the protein CASSYNVGNTEAFF.

The DNA of the CDR3 is TGTGCCTGGAGTGTACTAACAGGGGATGGCTACACCTTC. Its protein is CAWSVLTGDGYTF. The J gene is TRBJ1-2, the V gene TRBV30; TRBD1 matches at 7 bases. V was clipped by 0 bases and J by 6 bases; unmatched bases: 4. The germline CDR1 and CDR2 sequences are GTSNPN and SVGIG (reference sequence). The CDR3 spans 13 residues.

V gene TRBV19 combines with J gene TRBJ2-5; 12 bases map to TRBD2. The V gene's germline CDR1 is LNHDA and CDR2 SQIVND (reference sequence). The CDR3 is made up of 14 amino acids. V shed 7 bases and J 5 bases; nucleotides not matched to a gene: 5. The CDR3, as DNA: TGTGCCAGTAAGACTAGCGGGAGTAGCGAGACCCAGTACTTC. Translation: CASKTSGSSETQYF. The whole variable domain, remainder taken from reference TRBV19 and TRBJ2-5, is DGGITQSPKYLFRKEGQNVTLSCEQNLNHDAMYWYRQDPGQGLRLIYYSQIVNDFQKGDIAEGYSVSREKKESFPLTVTSAQKNPTAFYLCASKTSGSSETQYFGPGTRLLVL.

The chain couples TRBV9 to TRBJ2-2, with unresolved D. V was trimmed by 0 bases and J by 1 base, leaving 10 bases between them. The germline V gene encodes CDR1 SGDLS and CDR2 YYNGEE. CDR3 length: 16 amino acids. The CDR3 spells CASSVGGLQNTGELFF. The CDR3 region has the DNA TGTGCCAGCAGCGTAGGTGGATTACAGAACACCGGGGAGCTGTTTTTT.

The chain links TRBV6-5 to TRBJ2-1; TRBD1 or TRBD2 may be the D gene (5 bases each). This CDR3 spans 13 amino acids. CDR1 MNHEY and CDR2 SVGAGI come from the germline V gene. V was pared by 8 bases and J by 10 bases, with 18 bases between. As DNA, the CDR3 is TGTGCCAGCTTCCGGGCCCGAGAGGGGGAGCAGTTCTTC. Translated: CASFRAREGEQFF.

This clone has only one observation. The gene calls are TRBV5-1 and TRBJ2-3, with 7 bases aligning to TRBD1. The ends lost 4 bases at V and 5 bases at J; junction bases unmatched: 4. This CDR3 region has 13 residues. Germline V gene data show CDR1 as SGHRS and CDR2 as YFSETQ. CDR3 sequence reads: CASSQYRGDTQYF. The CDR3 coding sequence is TGCGCCAGCAGCCAGTACAGGGGAGATACGCAGTATTTT.

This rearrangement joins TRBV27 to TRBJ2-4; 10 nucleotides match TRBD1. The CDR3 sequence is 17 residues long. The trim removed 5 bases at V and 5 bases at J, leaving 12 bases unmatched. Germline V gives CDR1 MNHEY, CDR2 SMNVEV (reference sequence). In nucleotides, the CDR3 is TGTGCCAGCAGTCCAACCGGGACAGGGGAAACTCAAAACATTCAGTACTTC. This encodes CASSPTGTGETQNIQYF.

The CDR3 DNA reads as TGTGCCAGCAGTTCTAAATCCATCCGCACTGAAGCTTTCTTT. Its translation is CASSSKSIRTEAFF. The chain is built from TRBV27 and TRBJ1-1; D not resolved. V was cut by 4 bases and J by 4 bases, with 13 bases left in between. The germline gives CDR1 MNHEY, CDR2 SMNVEV (reference sequence). CDR3 size: 14 residues.

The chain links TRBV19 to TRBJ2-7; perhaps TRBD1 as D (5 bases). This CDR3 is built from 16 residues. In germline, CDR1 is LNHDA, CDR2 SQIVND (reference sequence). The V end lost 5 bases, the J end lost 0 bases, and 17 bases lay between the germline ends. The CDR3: CASSRSGSLNSYEQYF. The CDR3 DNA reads TGTGCCAGTAGTCGGTCAGGGTCCCTCAACTCCTACGAGCAGTACTTC.

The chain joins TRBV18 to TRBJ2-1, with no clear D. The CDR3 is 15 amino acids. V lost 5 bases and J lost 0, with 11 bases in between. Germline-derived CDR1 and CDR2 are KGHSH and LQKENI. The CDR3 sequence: CASSFDRSSYNEQFF. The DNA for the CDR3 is TGTGCCAGCTCATTCGACCGGAGCTCCTACAATGAGCAGTTCTTC.

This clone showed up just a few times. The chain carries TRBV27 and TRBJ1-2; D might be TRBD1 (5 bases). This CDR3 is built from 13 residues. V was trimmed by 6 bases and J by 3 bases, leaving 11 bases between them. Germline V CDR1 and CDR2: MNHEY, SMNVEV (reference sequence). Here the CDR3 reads CASSLQVDYGYTF. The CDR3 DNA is TGTGCCAGCAGCCTACAGGTTGACTATGGCTACACCTTC.

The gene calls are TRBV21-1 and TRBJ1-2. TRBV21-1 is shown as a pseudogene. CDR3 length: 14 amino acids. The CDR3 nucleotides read TGTGCCAGCAGCAAAGCGAGGGCAAAGGATGGCTACACCTTC. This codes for CASSKARAKDGYTF.

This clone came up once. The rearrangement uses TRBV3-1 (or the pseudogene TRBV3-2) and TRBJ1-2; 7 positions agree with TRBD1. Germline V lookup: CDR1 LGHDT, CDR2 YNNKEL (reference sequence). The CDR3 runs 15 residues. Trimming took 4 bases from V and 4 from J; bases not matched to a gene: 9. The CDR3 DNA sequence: TGTGCCAGCAGCCTTGGGACAGCTACCGGCTATGGCTACACCTTC. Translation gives CASSLGTATGYGYTF.

The CDR3 DNA sequence: TGTGCTAGTGAGGGCCGGGGTGAGCAGTTCTTC. This translates into CASEGRGEQFF. This rearrangement joins TRBV12-5 to TRBJ2-1; a possible D gene is TRBD2 (5 bases). V was pared by 7 bases and J by 9 bases, with 10 bases between. This CDR3 has 11 residues. Germline V gives CDR1 LGHNT, CDR2 FRNRAP.

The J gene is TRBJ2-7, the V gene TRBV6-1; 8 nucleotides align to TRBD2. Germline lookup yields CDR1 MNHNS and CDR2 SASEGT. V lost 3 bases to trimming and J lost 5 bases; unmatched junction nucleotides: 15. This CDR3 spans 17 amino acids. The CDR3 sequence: CASSDIAASGRSHEQYF. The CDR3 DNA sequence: TGTGCCAGCAGTGACATCGCGGCTAGCGGGCGTTCCCACGAGCAGTACTTC.

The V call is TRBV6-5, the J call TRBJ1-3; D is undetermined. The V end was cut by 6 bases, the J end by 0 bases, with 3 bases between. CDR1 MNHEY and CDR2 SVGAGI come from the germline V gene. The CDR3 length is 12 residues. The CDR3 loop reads CASRGSGNTIYF. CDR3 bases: TGTGCCAGCAGAGGCTCTGGAAACACCATATATTTT.

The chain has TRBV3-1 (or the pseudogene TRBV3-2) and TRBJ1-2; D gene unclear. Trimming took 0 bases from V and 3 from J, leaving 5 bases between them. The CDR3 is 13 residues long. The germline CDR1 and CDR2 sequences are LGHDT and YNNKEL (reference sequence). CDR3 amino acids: CASSQDLDYGYTF. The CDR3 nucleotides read TGTGCCAGCAGCCAAGATTTGGACTATGGCTACACCTTC.